This entry lists 17 T cell receptor beta chains sequenced from one sample in a study of beta chain features in type 1 diabetes. All of the isolated RNA was reverse transcribed, so expressed TCRB transcripts were sequenced. Repertoires were generated with immunoSEQ multiplex PCR, while TCRdb's copy carries only in-frame clones and drops some. The data contain about 180,000 clones, 10% to 15% of them singletons. The sample taken for sequencing was central memory CD4+ T cells from blood. Every receptor here comes from a woman in her late teens or twenties in good health.

The genes are TRBV10-3 and TRBJ2-3; 9 nucleotides agree with TRBD2. The CDR3 runs 14 residues. J gave up 4 bases and V 8 bases, and 7 bases lay outside the gene matches. CDR1 is ENHRY, CDR2 SYGVKD, per germline. The CDR3 spells CAIEAGGGSDTQYF. The CDR3 nucleotides read TGTGCCATCGAAGCGGGAGGTGGTTCAGATACGCAGTATTTT.

V gene TRBV2 combines with J gene TRBJ2-2; D is unresolved. Trimming stripped 11 bases from V and 3 bases from J, with 13 bases between. Per the germline V gene, CDR1 is SNHLY and CDR2 is FYNNEI. This CDR3 spans 13 amino acids. The DNA for the CDR3 is TGTGCCGGTCGGGTCTCCGACACCGGGGAGCTGTTTTTT. Protein: CAGRVSDTGELFF. Combining the CDR3 with reference TRBV2 and TRBJ2-2 gives the whole variable domain EPEVTQTPSHQVTQMGQEVILRCVPISNHLYFYWYRQILGQKVEFLVSFYNNEISEKSEIFDDQFSVERPDGSNFTLKIRSTKLEDSAMYFCAGRVSDTGELFFGEGSRLTVL.

This clone was detected a few times. CDR3 in DNA: TGTGCCAGCAGCGCCCAAGGGACTAGCGGGAACTACGAGCAGTACTTC. Amino acid sequence: CASSAQGTSGNYEQYF. The rearrangement uses TRBV11-2 and TRBJ2-7; TRBD2 aligns across 13 bases. Losses at the gene ends were 5 bases for V and 3 bases for J; bases not matched to a gene: 7. The CDR3 spans 16 residues. CDR1 SGHAT and CDR2 FQNNGV come from the germline V gene.

This sequence joins TRBV7-6 and TRBJ2-7, with a weak D call TRBD1 (5 bases). Trimming took off 1 base at V and 2 bases at J, with 12 bases between the two ends. The CDR3 has 15 residues. CDR1 SGHVS and CDR2 FNYEAQ come from the germline V gene. CDR3 DNA sequence: TGTGCCAGCAGCTTAGATCAGGGTTTCACCTACGAGCAGTACTTC. Amino acid sequence: CASSLDQGFTYEQYF.

V is TRBV6-1 and J is TRBJ2-4, with D possibly TRBD1 on 6 matching bases. Between the trimmed V and J ends, which lost 6 bases and 0 bases, there was a span of 9 bases. Germline V CDR1 and CDR2: MNHNS, SASEGT. CDR3 length: 14 amino acids. Here the CDR3 reads CASRGQLAKNIQYF. The CDR3 bases are TGTGCCAGCAGAGGACAGCTAGCCAAAAACATTCAGTACTTC.

The rearrangement uses TRBV29-1 and TRBJ2-1, with 9 bases aligning to TRBD2. CDR1 and CDR2 (germline): SQVTM, ANQGSEA. This CDR3 has 14 amino acids. The trim removed 5 bases at V and 1 base at J, leaving 3 bases unmatched. This CDR3 reads CSVLAGDSYNEQFF. CDR3 bases: TGCAGCGTTTTAGCGGGAGATTCCTACAATGAGCAGTTCTTC.

The genes are TRBV13 and TRBJ2-3; D is undetermined. The length of the CDR3 is 13 residues. CDR1 and CDR2 from the germline V gene are PRHDT and FYEKMQ (reference sequence). V lost 2 bases and J 1 base, leaving 4 bases between the germline ends. CDR3: CASSLLRTDTQYF. CDR3 nucleotide sequence: TGTGCCAGCAGCTTACTCCGCACAGATACGCAGTATTTT.

The sample holds a few counts of this clone. The chain combines TRBV5-1 with TRBJ1-1; tentatively, D is TRBD1 (6 bases). The germline gives CDR1 SGHRS, CDR2 YFSETQ. Deletions cut 4 bases from V and 0 bases from J, with 22 bases between. The CDR3 has 18 amino acids. CDR3 nucleotide sequence: TGCGCCAGCAGCCGATCTCCATACAGGGAATCGGTGAACACTGAAGCTTTCTTT. Amino acid sequence: CASSRSPYRESVNTEAFF.

The chain is built from TRBV7-2 and TRBJ1-2; possible D gene TRBD1, 6 bases. This CDR3 contains 14 residues. CDR1 and CDR2 (germline): SGHTA, FQGNSA. Trimming removed 5 bases at V and 6 bases at J, with 16 bases between. The CDR3 nucleotides read TGTGCCAGCAGCCAAGGACGGGGGGCTCATGGCTACACCTTC. This codes for CASSQGRGAHGYTF.

This clone was observed a few times. The chain recombines TRBV7-2 with TRBJ2-7, with TRBD2 matching over 7 bases. Germline V gene sequence: CDR1 SGHTA, CDR2 FQGNSA. With V trimmed by 1 base and J by 3 bases, 3 bases remained unmatched. CDR3 size: 14 residues. CDR3: CASSLDQRGYEQYF. CDR3 sequence (DNA): TGTGCCAGCAGCTTAGATCAGCGGGGCTACGAGCAGTACTTC.

This clone occurred a few times. This rearrangement joins TRBV5-1 to TRBJ1-5; D is possibly TRBD1 (6 bases). The V end lost 2 bases, the J end lost 7 bases, and 16 bases lay between the germline ends. Germline loops: CDR1 SGHRS, CDR2 YFSETQ. The CDR3 totals 15 residues. The CDR3 here is CASSLTGQSEQPQHF. The CDR3, as DNA: TGCGCCAGCAGCTTAACAGGGCAGTCGGAGCAGCCCCAGCATTTT. Variable domain in full (rest from reference TRBV5-1 and TRBJ1-5): KAGVTQTPRYLIKTRGQQVTLSCSPISGHRSVSWYQQTPGQGLQFLFEYFSETQRNKGNFPGRFSGRQFSNSRSEMNVSTLELGDSALYLCASSLTGQSEQPQHFGDGTRLSIL.

This chain joins TRBV30 and TRBJ2-6, with TRBD2 matching 8 bases. V was clipped by 3 bases and J by 3 bases; unmatched bases: 16. This CDR3 spans 19 amino acids. Germline V gene lookup returns CDR1 GTSNPN and CDR2 SVGIG (reference sequence). The CDR3 DNA follows: TGTGCCTGGAGGCAAACCGGGGGGGCTAGGGGTGGTGGGGCCAACGTCCTGACTTTC. It yields the protein CAWRQTGGARGGGANVLTF.

Only a few counts were recorded for this clone. The junction departs from the called germline gene at one end, perhaps through a read error. This chain uses TRBV5-1 with TRBJ2-7, with D uncertain. CDR1 and CDR2 from the germline V gene are SGHRS and YFSETQ. The CDR3 extends over 8 amino acids. The CDR3 region has the DNA TGCGCCACCCTAGAGGCCTCCTTC. As protein: CATLEASF.

The V call is TRBV20-1, the J call TRBJ1-2; weak D call: TRBD1 (6 bases). Germline values: CDR1 DFQATT, CDR2 SNEGSKA (reference sequence). This CDR3 is 11 amino acids long. The CDR3 loop reads CRLDRSYGYTF. The CDR3 coding sequence is TGCAGGTTAGACAGGAGCTATGGCTACACCTTC.

The V and J genes are TRBV9 and TRBJ2-2; 7 nucleotides match TRBD1. Losses at the gene ends were 3 bases for V and 4 bases for J; bases not matched to a gene: 12. This CDR3 spans 17 amino acids. Germline V CDR1 and CDR2: SGDLS, YYNGEE. CDR3 sequence: CASSGRQGRRPTGELFF. Here the CDR3 DNA reads TGTGCCAGCAGCGGAAGACAGGGACGTCGGCCCACCGGGGAGCTGTTTTTT.

The V gene is TRBV7-9, the J gene TRBJ2-5; tentatively, D is TRBD2 (6 bases). Per germline, CDR1 SEHNR and CDR2 FQNEAQ (reference sequence). This CDR3 spans 15 amino acids. With 5 bases removed from V and 5 bases from J, the gap between germline ends came to 18 bases. DNA for the CDR3: TGTGCCAGCAGCCCTGAAGGAGGGAGGCACGAGACCCAGTACTTC. Protein: CASSPEGGRHETQYF.

This chain connects TRBV30 to TRBJ2-5; possibly TRBD1 for D (6 bases). The CDR3 has 15 residues. Trimming pared 0 bases from V and 3 bases from J, leaving 14 bases between. Germline V CDR1 and CDR2: GTSNPN, SVGIG (reference sequence). The CDR3 region has the DNA TGTGCCTGGAGTGTCTCCGGGACACCCAAAGAGACCCAGTACTTC. It is translated as CAWSVSGTPKETQYF.